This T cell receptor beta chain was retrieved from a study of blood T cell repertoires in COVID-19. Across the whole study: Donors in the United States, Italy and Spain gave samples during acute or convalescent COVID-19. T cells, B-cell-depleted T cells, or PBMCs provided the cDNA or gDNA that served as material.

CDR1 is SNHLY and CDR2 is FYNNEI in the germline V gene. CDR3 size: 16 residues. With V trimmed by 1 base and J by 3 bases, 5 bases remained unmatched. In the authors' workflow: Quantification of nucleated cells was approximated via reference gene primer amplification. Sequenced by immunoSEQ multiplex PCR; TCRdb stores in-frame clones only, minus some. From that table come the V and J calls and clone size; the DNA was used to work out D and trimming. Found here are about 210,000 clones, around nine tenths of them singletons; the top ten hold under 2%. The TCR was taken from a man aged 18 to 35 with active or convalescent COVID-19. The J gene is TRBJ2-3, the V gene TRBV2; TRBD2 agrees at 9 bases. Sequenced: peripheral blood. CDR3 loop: CASSEEASGVTDTQYF. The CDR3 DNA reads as TGTGCCAGCAGTGAAGAGGCTAGCGGGGTAACAGATACGCAGTATTTT.